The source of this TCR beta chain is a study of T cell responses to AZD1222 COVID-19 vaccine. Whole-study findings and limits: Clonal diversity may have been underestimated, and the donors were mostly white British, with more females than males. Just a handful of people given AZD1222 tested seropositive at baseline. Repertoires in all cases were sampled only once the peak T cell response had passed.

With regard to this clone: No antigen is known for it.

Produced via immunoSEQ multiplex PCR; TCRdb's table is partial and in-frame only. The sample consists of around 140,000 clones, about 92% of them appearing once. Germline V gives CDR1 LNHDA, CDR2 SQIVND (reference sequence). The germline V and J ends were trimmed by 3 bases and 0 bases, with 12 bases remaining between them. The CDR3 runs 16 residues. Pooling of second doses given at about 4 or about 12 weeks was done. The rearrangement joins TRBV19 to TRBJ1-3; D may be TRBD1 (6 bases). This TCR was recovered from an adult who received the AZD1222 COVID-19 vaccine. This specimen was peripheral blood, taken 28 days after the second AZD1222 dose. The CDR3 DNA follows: TGTGCCAGTAGTATCCGGACGGACAGCTCTGGAAACACCATATATTTT. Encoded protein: CASSIRTDSSGNTIYF.